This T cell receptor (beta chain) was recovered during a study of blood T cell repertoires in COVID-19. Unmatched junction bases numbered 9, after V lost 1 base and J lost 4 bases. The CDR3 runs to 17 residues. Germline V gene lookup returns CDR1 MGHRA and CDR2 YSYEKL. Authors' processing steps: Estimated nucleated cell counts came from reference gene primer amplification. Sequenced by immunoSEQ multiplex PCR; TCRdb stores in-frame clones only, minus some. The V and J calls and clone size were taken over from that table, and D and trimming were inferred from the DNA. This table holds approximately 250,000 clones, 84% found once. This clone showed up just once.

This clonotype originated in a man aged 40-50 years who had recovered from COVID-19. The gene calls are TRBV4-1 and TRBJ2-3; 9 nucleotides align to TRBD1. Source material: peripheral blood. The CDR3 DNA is TGCGCCAGCAGCCAAGTCAGCGGGACAGGGAGGTCAGATACGCAGTATTTT. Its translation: CASSQVSGTGRSDTQYF.